The 11 T cell receptor beta chains presented below share a single source sample, sequenced in a study of identical twins' blood T cells. TCRdb re-analysed the 5' RACE reads in MiXCR, keeping a single row per CDR3 protein. The sample records 350,000 to 400,000 distinct CDR3 sequences, more than 25% being singletons. Material for sequencing was PBMCs. The receptor source for this set is a woman aged 18-49 years in good health.

At least ten counts were recorded for this clonotype. This chain joins TRBV20-1 and TRBJ1-3; D unresolved. The CDR3 is made up of 12 amino acids. Germline V CDR1 and CDR2: DFQATT, SNEGSKA (reference sequence). V was shortened by 5 bases and J by 2 bases, with 7 bases between the two germline ends. The DNA of the CDR3 is TGCAGTGCTTCCCGTCCTGGAAACACCATATATTTT. It encodes CSASRPGNTIYF.

The genes are TRBV4-3 and TRBJ1-1; possibly TRBD1 for D (6 bases). Trimming stripped 0 bases from V and 11 bases from J, with 16 bases between. CDR1 and CDR2 (germline): LGHNA, YSLEER. This CDR3 comprises 14 residues. CDR3: CASSQDQRGRGAFF. The CDR3 region has the DNA TGCGCCAGCAGCCAAGATCAGCGGGGGCGGGGGGCTTTCTTT.

The chain employs TRBV2 and TRBJ1-2, with D uncertain. V was shortened by 5 bases and J by 8 bases, with 12 bases between the two germline ends. The CDR3 runs 12 residues. Germline V gene data show CDR1 as SNHLY and CDR2 as FYNNEI. The CDR3 DNA reads TGTGCCAGCAGTCCCCCCTATGAAGGCTACACCTTC. Translation gives CASSPPYEGYTF.

This clonotype was seen more than once but under ten times. The chain uses TRBV12-3 or TRBV12-4 and TRBJ1-4; D unclear. With 5 bases removed from V and 7 bases from J, the gap between germline ends came to 14 bases. The CDR3 is made up of 14 amino acids. This chain's CDR3 is CASSAGRRTEKLFF. The CDR3 DNA follows: TGTGCCAGCAGTGCGGGGAGGAGGACTGAAAAACTGTTTTTT.

This clonotype showed up just a few times. CDR3 sequence (DNA): TGTGCCAGCAGCGCCTCCCCCGGCGGTCAGCCCCAGCATTTT. Its translation: CASSASPGGQPQHF. V and J are TRBV9 and TRBJ1-5; D is undetermined. The CDR3 has 14 amino acids. Trimming removed 3 bases from V and 6 bases from J, with 13 bases in between. Germline CDR1 reads SGDLS; CDR2 reads YYNGEE.

This clonotype showed up just a few times. This sequence joins TRBV10-3 and TRBJ2-2; D unresolved. Germline V gives CDR1 ENHRY, CDR2 SYGVKD. Trimming left V 10 bases short and J 0 bases short, with 12 bases between. This CDR3 is built from 14 residues. CDR3 coding DNA: TGTGCCACGATACAGACGCCGAACACCGGGGAGCTGTTTTTT. Protein sequence: CATIQTPNTGELFF.

This clonotype was detected a few times. The CDR3 DNA sequence: TGTGCCAGCAGTCCCGGGGGACAGGGTCATGTTTCGGGGACTGAAGCTTTCTTT. Translated, it gives CASSPGGQGHVSGTEAFF. The genes are TRBV6-1 and TRBJ1-1; 9 bases agree with TRBD1. The CDR3 is made up of 18 amino acids. Per germline, CDR1 MNHNS and CDR2 SASEGT. The J segment lost 5 bases and the V segment lost 5 bases, leaving 18 bases of the junction unmatched.

In this sample, this clonotype turned up a few times. The chain combines TRBV5-1 with TRBJ1-4; D is possibly TRBD1 (5 bases). The V end lost 5 bases, the J end lost 5 bases, and 13 bases lay between the germline ends. Looked up from germline, CDR1 is SGHRS and CDR2 is YFSETQ. The CDR3 consists of 14 residues. CDR3 amino acids: CASSEQVSNEKLFF. In DNA, the CDR3 is TGCGCCAGCAGTGAACAGGTGTCGAATGAAAAACTGTTTTTT.

V gene TRBV5-1 combines with J gene TRBJ2-1; 8 positions agree with TRBD2. CDR1 and CDR2 (germline): SGHRS, YFSETQ. The CDR3 covers 13 residues. The ends lost 2 bases at V and 10 bases at J; junction bases unmatched: 5. The CDR3 sequence is CASSFGLAGEQFF. The CDR3 coding sequence is TGCGCCAGCAGCTTCGGTTTAGCGGGAGAGCAGTTCTTC.

The rearrangement uses TRBV3-1 and TRBJ1-2; D is perhaps TRBD1 (6 bases). Trimming took 4 bases from V and 0 from J, leaving 15 bases between them. The CDR3 is 16 amino acids. Germline V CDR1 and CDR2: LGHDT, YNNKEL (reference sequence). CDR3: CASSLRTGRANYGYTF. The CDR3 DNA follows: TGTGCCAGCAGCCTGAGAACAGGGAGAGCTAACTATGGCTACACCTTC.

The rearrangement uses TRBV10-3 and TRBJ2-2, with TRBD1 matching over 7 bases. The trim removed 3 bases at V and 3 bases at J, leaving 7 bases unmatched. The CDR3 consists of 16 residues. CDR1 ENHRY and CDR2 SYGVKD come from the germline V gene. The CDR3 coding sequence is TGTGCCATCAGTGAAGAGGGACAGAAATACACCGGGGAGCTGTTTTTT. This gives the protein CAISEEGQKYTGELFF.